This TCR beta chain was found in a study of blood T cell repertoires in COVID-19. Study-wide background: In each case, the material was cDNA or gDNA derived from T cells, B-cell-depleted T cells, or PBMCs.

Sequenced by immunoSEQ multiplex PCR; TCRdb stores in-frame clones only, minus some. This table holds some 89,000 clones, roughly 80% found once. The CDR3 loop spans 18 amino acids. V shed 0 bases and J 0 bases; nucleotides not matched to a gene: 6. The germline V gene encodes CDR1 SGDLS and CDR2 YYNGEE. The source is a man aged 70-80 years with acute or convalescent COVID-19. The J gene is TRBJ2-1, the V gene TRBV9, with 10 bases fitting TRBD2. The specimen sequenced was peripheral blood. The CDR3 protein is CASSVASGGSSSYNEQFF. The CDR3 coding sequence is TGTGCCAGCAGCGTAGCTAGCGGGGGTTCGAGCTCCTACAATGAGCAGTTCTTC.